The 14 T cell receptor beta chains given below trace back to one sample, sequenced in a study of T cells in Graves' hyperthyroidism and ophthalmopathy. RNA transcripts served as the template for amplifying TCR beta CDR3 regions. With the HTBI primer set, the TCR CDR3 went through a first round of RT-PCR. TCRdb reanalysed the multiplex PCR reads using MiXCR and keeps one entry per CDR3 protein. Of under 350,000 distinct CDR3 sequences detected, roughly 13% appear once; the ten largest clones hold 7.9%. The specimen was blood. These receptors came from a woman between 35 and 50 years old with Graves' hyperthyroidism.

This clonotype appeared many times. CDR3 nucleotide sequence: TGTGCCAGCTCACCCCGGGGACAGGCCAATCAGCCCCAGCATTTT. This gives the protein CASSPRGQANQPQHF. The V call is TRBV18, the J call TRBJ1-5; TRBD1 matches 8 bases. The ends lost 3 bases at V and 3 bases at J; junction bases unmatched: 4. The CDR3 extends over 15 amino acids. From germline, CDR1 is KGHSH and CDR2 LQKENI. Complete variable domain (other parts from reference TRBV18 and TRBJ1-5): NAGVMQNPRHLVRRRGQEARLRCSPMKGHSHVYWYRQLPEEGLKFMVYLQKENIIDESGMPKERFSAEFPKEGPSILRIQQVVRGDSAAYFCASSPRGQANQPQHFGDGTRLSIL.

With respect to this clonotype: A clone one base away is much larger, so this may be a read error. This chain connects TRBV2 to TRBJ1-2; D perhaps matches TRBD1 (5 bases). The CDR3 covers 13 residues. Germline-derived CDR1 and CDR2 are SNHLY and FYNNEI. V was clipped by 7 bases and J by 5 bases, with 14 bases between them. CDR3 residues: CASTGTPGYGYTF. Here the CDR3 DNA reads TGTGCCAGCACAGGGACTCCAGGGTATGGCTACACCTTC. Full variable domain (rest looked up from reference TRBV2 and TRBJ1-2): EPEVTQTPSHQVTQMGQEVILRCVPISNHLYFYWYRQILGQKVEFLVSFYNNEISEKSEIFDDQFSVERPDGSNFTLKIRSTKLEDSAMYFCASTGTPGYGYTFGSGTRLTVV.

This clonotype showed up many times. This chain uses TRBV20-1 with TRBJ2-5; TRBD1 is a possible D gene (5 bases). Between the trimmed V and J ends, which lost 6 bases and 4 bases, there was a span of 15 bases. Germline V CDR1 and CDR2: DFQATT, SNEGSKA (reference sequence). This CDR3 has 13 amino acids. The CDR3 nucleotides read TGCAGTGCCCCCATGGGGCTGGGAGAGACCCAGTACTTC. This translates into CSAPMGLGETQYF.

This clonotype was picked up many times. The chain links TRBV28 to TRBJ2-7; TRBD1 agrees at 7 bases. Germline trimming cut 4 bases from V and 3 bases from J; bases unmatched to any gene: 3. This CDR3 comprises 13 residues. From germline, CDR1 is MDHEN and CDR2 SYDVKM. CDR3 bases: TGTGCCAGCAGTTCGACAGGGAACTACGAGCAGTACTTC. Translation gives CASSSTGNYEQYF. The full variable domain, completed using reference TRBV28 and TRBJ2-7, is DVKVTQSSRYLVKRTGEKVFLECVQDMDHENMFWYRQDPGLGLRLIYFSYDVKMKEKGDIPEGYSVSREKKERFSLILESASTNQTSMYLCASSSTGNYEQYFGPGTRLTVT.

This clonotype was seen repeatedly, ten times or more. The chain recombines TRBV7-9 with TRBJ2-3; no firm D call. V lost 4 bases, J lost 11 bases, and 13 bases lay in between. Germline assignment: CDR1 SEHNR and CDR2 FQNEAQ (reference sequence). This CDR3 has 12 residues. The CDR3, as DNA: TGTGCCAGCAGCTCCGACGAAGGTCGGCAGTATTTT. Amino acids: CASSSDEGRQYF. The full variable domain, in which reference TRBV7-9 and TRBJ2-3 provide the parts outside the CDR3, is DTGVSQNPRHKITKRGQNVTFRCDPISEHNRLYWYRQTLGQGPEFLTYFQNEAQLEKSRLLSDRFSAERPKGSFSTLEIQRTEQGDSAMYLCASSSDEGRQYFGPGTRLTVL.

The table lists this clonotype with many counts. The genes are TRBV29-1 and TRBJ1-4; D is ambiguous. The CDR3 has 10 residues. CDR1 SQVTM and CDR2 ANQGSEA come from the germline V gene. V lost 5 bases and J lost 8, with 6 bases in between. The chain's CDR3 is CSVLKEKLFF. The CDR3 bases are TGCAGCGTTTTGAAAGAAAAACTGTTTTTT.

This clonotype occurred many times. The rearrangement links TRBV20-1 to TRBJ1-1; TRBD1 might be the D (6 bases). CDR1 and CDR2 (germline): DFQATT, SNEGSKA (reference sequence). CDR3 length: 14 residues. V was pared by 0 bases and J by 5 bases, with 13 bases between. The CDR3, as DNA: TGCAGTGCTAGAGATCAAGGAGGGGGTACTGAAGCTTTCTTT. Encoded protein: CSARDQGGGTEAFF.

At least ten counts were recorded for this clonotype. CDR3 nucleotide sequence: TGTGCCAGCAGACGTCCGGGACAGGGGGACAATCAGCCCCAGCATTTT. This translates into CASRRPGQGDNQPQHF. V and J are TRBV28 and TRBJ1-5; 11 bases are shared with TRBD1. Germline V gene lookup returns CDR1 MDHEN and CDR2 SYDVKM. This CDR3 comprises 16 residues. With 6 bases clipped from V and 3 bases from J, the junction kept 7 bases outside the gene matches.

The genes are TRBV28 and TRBJ1-3, with D tentatively TRBD1 (6 bases). This CDR3 has 15 amino acids. V lost 4 bases and J 0 bases, leaving 10 bases between the germline ends. CDR1 is MDHEN and CDR2 is SYDVKM in the germline V gene. The CDR3 loop is CASSSTGFSGNTIYF. In nucleotides, the CDR3 is TGTGCCAGCAGTTCAACAGGGTTCTCTGGAAACACCATATATTTT.

V gene TRBV12-3 or TRBV12-4 combines with J gene TRBJ2-7; D unclear. This CDR3 has 13 amino acids. The germline V and J ends were trimmed by 3 bases and 3 bases, with 9 bases remaining between them. CDR3 amino acids: CASSFGPIYEQYF. Written as DNA, the CDR3 is TGTGCCAGCAGTTTTGGCCCGATCTACGAGCAGTACTTC.

This clonotype was seen many times. The V and J genes are TRBV20-1 and TRBJ2-3; 7 bases line up with TRBD1. CDR3 length equals 14 residues. V lost 2 bases, J lost 1 base, and 3 bases stayed unmatched. Germline V gene data show CDR1 as DFQATT and CDR2 as SNEGSKA (reference sequence). CDR3 sequence reads: CSARTGTGTDTQYF. DNA for the CDR3: TGCAGTGCTAGAACCGGGACAGGCACAGATACGCAGTATTTT.

This clonotype was picked up many times. The rearrangement links TRBV19 to TRBJ1-1; D gene uncertain. Trimming shortened V by 7 bases and J by 8 bases, and 14 bases separated the two germline ends. This CDR3 region has 12 residues. Germline V CDR1 and CDR2: LNHDA, SQIVND (reference sequence). As DNA, the CDR3 is TGTGCCAGTACCACACAACTTGGGGAAGCTTTCTTT. It encodes CASTTQLGEAFF.

As to this clonotype: A read error may be the cause here, since a much bigger clone is one base away. This chain connects TRBV6-1 to TRBJ2-2, with 8 bases lining up with TRBD1. The CDR3 spans 17 residues. Germline CDR1 MNHNS, CDR2 SASEGT. Trimming cost V 6 bases and J 4 bases; bases outside gene matches: 13. In nucleotides, the CDR3 is TGTGCCAGCAGCCCGGGTGGGGGACAGGCGTTCACCGGGGAGCTGTTTTTT. Translated, it gives CASSPGGGQAFTGELFF.

This clonotype was picked up a small number of times. The gene calls are TRBV5-1 and TRBJ2-5, with D perhaps given as TRBD1 or TRBD2 (5 bases each). The CDR3 loop spans 16 amino acids. The V gene lost 4 bases and the J gene lost 5 bases, with 21 bases spanning the gap. Germline lookup yields CDR1 SGHRS and CDR2 YFSETQ. CDR3 DNA sequence: TGCGCCAGCAGCCTAAGGGGTTCGGGGTTTAGGGAGACCCAGTACTTC. Encoded protein: CASSLRGSGFRETQYF.